This TCR beta chain is drawn from a study of CXCR3-negative and CXCR3-positive naive CD8 T cells. As for the study in general: Sequencing brought in approximately 140 million TRB reads altogether, and each library got about 1.5 +/- 0.3 million. General study results and limits: Greater hydrophobicity was found in TRB CDR3s of CXCR3-positive naive cells than of CXCR3-negative naive cells. Whereas both naive subsets had comparably high diversity, memory CD8+ cells had much lower diversity. The naive subsets expressed comparable surface CD5, and the authors inferred TCR strength from TRB CDR3 properties.

Worth noting for this clonotype: What it recognizes is unknown.

The libraries of TRB cDNA were constructed through 5' RACE using UMI labels. TCRdb reprocessed the 5' RACE reads, with one entry per CDR3 protein and no DNA. This table holds roughly 130,000 distinct CDR3 sequences. The source material was naive CXCR3+ CD8+ T cells from blood. Subset meaning: CD45RO-CCR7+CD27+CD95- naive CD8+ T cells expressing CXCR3 (TNR3+). The sequence derives from a human donor in good health. Some clones in this sample may be carry-over from other donors' samples.

The chain's CDR3 is CASSPGTTWEEQFF. V is TRBV12-3 or TRBV12-4 and J is TRBJ2-1; TCRdb's D gene call, TRBD2, goes unchecked for lack of DNA. The CDR3 length is 14 residues.